This T cell receptor (beta chain) was sequenced in a study of identifying expanded T cells in peripheral blood. After removal of 0 bases from V and 6 bases from J, the junction contained 1 base not matched to a gene. The CDR3 sequence is 14 residues long. The V gene's germline CDR1 is SGHRS and CDR2 YFSETQ. No infections or other immune events were documented during collection. Clones were sequenced by immunoSEQ multiplex PCR, and TCRdb holds only the in-frame ones, with some missing. The sample has approximately 50,000 clones, around 82% seen once. This receptor was identified in a person aged 18 to 75 in good health. The V and J genes are TRBV5-1 and TRBJ1-4; 8 positions agree with TRBD1. Specimen: blood. CDR3 bases: TGCGCCAGCAGCTTGGCGACAGGGGATGAAAAACTGTTTTTT. Encoded protein: CASSLATGDEKLFF.